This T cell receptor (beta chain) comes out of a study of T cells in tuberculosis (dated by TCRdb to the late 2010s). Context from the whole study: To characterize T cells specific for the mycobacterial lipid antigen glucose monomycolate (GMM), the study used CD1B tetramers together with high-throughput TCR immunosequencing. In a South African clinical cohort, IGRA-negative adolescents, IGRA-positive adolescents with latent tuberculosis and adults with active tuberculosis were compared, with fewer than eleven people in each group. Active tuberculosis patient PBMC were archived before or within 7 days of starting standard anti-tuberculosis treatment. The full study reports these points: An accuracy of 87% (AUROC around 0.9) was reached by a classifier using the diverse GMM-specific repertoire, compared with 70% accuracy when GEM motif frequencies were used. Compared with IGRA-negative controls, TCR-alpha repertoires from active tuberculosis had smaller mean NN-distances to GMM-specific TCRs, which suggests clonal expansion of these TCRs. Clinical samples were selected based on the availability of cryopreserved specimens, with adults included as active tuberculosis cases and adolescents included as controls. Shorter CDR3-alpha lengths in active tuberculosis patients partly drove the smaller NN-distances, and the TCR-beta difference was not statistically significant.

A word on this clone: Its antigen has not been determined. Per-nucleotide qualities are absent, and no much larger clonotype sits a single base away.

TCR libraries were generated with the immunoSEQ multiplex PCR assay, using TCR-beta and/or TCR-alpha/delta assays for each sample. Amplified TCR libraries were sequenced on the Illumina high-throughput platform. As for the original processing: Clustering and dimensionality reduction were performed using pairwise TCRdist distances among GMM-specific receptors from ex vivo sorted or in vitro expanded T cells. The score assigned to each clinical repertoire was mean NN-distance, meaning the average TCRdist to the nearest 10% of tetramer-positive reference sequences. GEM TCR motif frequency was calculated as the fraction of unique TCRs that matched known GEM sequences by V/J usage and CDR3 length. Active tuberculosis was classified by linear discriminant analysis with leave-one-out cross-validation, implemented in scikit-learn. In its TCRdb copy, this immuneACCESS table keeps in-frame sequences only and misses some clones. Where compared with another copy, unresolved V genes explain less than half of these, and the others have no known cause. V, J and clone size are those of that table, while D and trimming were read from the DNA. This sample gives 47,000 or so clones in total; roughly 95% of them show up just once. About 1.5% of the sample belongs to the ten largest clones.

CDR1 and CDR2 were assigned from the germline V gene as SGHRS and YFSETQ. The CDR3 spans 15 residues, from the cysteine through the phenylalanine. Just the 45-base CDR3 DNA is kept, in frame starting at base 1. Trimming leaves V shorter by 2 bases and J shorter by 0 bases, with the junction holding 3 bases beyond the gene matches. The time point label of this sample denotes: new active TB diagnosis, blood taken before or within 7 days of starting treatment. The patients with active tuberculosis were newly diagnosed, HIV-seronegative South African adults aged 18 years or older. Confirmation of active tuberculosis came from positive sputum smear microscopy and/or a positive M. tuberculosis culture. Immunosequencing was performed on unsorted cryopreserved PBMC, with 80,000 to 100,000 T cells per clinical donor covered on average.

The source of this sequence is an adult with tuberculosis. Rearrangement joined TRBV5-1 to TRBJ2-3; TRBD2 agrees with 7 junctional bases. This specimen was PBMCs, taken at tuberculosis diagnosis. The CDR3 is CASSFGLVSTDTQYF. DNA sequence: TGCGCCAGCAGCTTTGGACTAGTGAGCACAGATACGCAGTATTTT. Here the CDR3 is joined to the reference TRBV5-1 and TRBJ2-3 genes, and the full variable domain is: KAGVTQTPRYLIKTRGQQVTLSCSPISGHRSVSWYQQTPGQGLQFLFEYFSETQRNKGNFPGRFSGRQFSNSRSEMNVSTLELGDSALYLCASSFGLVSTDTQYFGPGTRLTVL.